This T cell receptor beta chain was obtained from a study of T cell changes during pregnancy in multiple sclerosis. Data came from immunoSEQ multiplex PCR; TCRdb stores just in-frame clones and leaves some out. The sample shows more than 90,000 clones, about 94% of them seen only once. Losses at the gene ends were 0 bases for V and 2 bases for J; bases not matched to a gene: 7. CDR3 size: 17 residues. The germline V gene encodes CDR1 GTSNPN and CDR2 SVGIG (reference sequence). The origin of this receptor is a female donor with multiple sclerosis, enrolled in a pregnancy study. The chain combines TRBV30 with TRBJ2-1; 10 bases fit TRBD2. Sequencing was performed on peripheral blood, taken in the third trimester of pregnancy. CDR3 nucleotides: TGTGCCTGGAGTGTACGGCTAGCGGGAGTAGCCTACAATGAGCAGTTCTTC. It codes for CAWSVRLAGVAYNEQFF.